The 5 T cell receptor beta chains given below trace back to one sample, sequenced in a study of T-cell reconstitution after alpha-beta-depleted transplantation in children. Preparation of the TCRbeta library used unique molecular identifiers. TCRdb passed the PCR reads through MiXCR, listing each CDR3 protein once. The data contain approximately 630,000 distinct CDR3 sequences, less than 15% of them singletons. The source material was PBMCs, sampled before TCRalphabeta/CD19-depleted stem cell transplant. These receptors were obtained from a girl aged 2 to 9 with congenital amegakaryocytic thrombocytopenia, due to receive a stem cell transplant.

This clonotype was counted a few times. The chain recombines TRBV20-1 with TRBJ2-1; 7 nucleotides match TRBD2. CDR1 is DFQATT, CDR2 SNEGSKA, per germline (reference sequence). Trimming cost V 3 bases and J 3 bases; bases outside gene matches: 8. This CDR3 contains 15 residues. Here the CDR3 DNA reads TGCAGTGCTAGCCTAAGCGGGGCCTTCTACAATGAGCAGTTCTTC. Amino acid sequence: CSASLSGAFYNEQFF.

The chain links TRBV20-1 to TRBJ2-1; 8 bases align to TRBD2. With V trimmed by 5 bases and J by 1 base, 4 bases remained unmatched. The CDR3 is 14 amino acids. Germline V lookup: CDR1 DFQATT, CDR2 SNEGSKA (reference sequence). CDR3 region: CSAWTSNSYNEQFF. The CDR3 bases are TGCAGTGCTTGGACTAGCAATTCCTACAATGAGCAGTTCTTC.

On this clonotype itself: This may arise from a read error, as a much more abundant clone is one base away. The chain is built from TRBV4-1 and TRBJ1-5, with a possible D match to TRBD1 (5 bases). V lost 4 bases and J lost 0, with 16 bases in between. CDR1 and CDR2 from the germline V gene are MGHRA and YSYEKL. The CDR3 totals 17 residues. This chain's CDR3 is CASSPDTTEYSNQPQHF. The CDR3 nucleotides are TGCGCCAGCAGCCCAGATACGACAGAATATAGCAATCAGCCCCAGCATTTT.

This clonotype was counted a few times. V usage is TRBV7-2 and J usage is TRBJ1-1; the D is unclear. Germline CDR1 reads SGHTA; CDR2 reads FQGNSA. The CDR3 contains 13 residues. Trimming stripped 0 bases from V and 6 bases from J, with 8 bases between. The CDR3 sequence: CASSLAVLSEAFF. The CDR3 nucleotides are TGTGCCAGCAGCTTAGCGGTCCTTTCTGAAGCTTTCTTT.

The V call is TRBV29-1, the J call TRBJ1-1; no definite D call. Germline loops: CDR1 SQVTM, CDR2 ANQGSEA. Trimming removed 0 bases from V and 9 bases from J, with 11 bases in between. There are 12 residues in the CDR3. CDR3 in amino acids: CSVEDLVYKAFF. CDR3 DNA: TGCAGCGTTGAAGATCTCGTTTACAAAGCTTTCTTT.